The clone carrying this TCR beta chain was counted ten times or more. Antigen unknown. The data are from a study of tumor-infiltrating lymphocytes in primary liver carcinoma. The study, taken as a whole, reports: Only about 8-25% of top clones appeared in all five tumor regions.

The researchers produced TCR beta cDNA from approximately 460 ng total RNA with a constant-region primer. TCR beta libraries came from three nested multiplex PCR rounds using slightly modified ARM-PCR. The first two PCR rounds, nine to ten cycles each, used TRBV1-TRBV30 forward primers and a C-beta reverse primer. A single record per CDR3 protein comes from TCRdb applying MiXCR to the multiplex PCR reads. In the table there are 44,000 or so distinct CDR3 sequences, 60% to 85% of which are singletons. Both RNA and DNA were isolated together from around 20-30 mg of bulk tissue that had not been sorted. This CDR3 has 17 residues. CDR1 SGHDT and CDR2 YYEEEE come from the germline V gene. V lost 3 bases and J lost 4, with 20 bases in between.

The sequencing input was liver tumor tissue from sampling region 5. Subset specified: tumor region T5, tumor centre. The genes are TRBV5-6 and TRBJ2-1; D might be TRBD2 (6 bases). This clonotype was sampled from a middle-aged man with primary liver carcinoma and hepatitis B virus infection. The CDR3 region has the DNA TGTGCCAGCAGCTACTGGTTCAACAGCGGACTATACAATGAGCAGTTCTTC. Amino acids: CASSYWFNSGLYNEQFF.